This T cell receptor beta chain comes out of a study of T cells in women clearing cervical HPV infection. Measured with immunoSEQ multiplex PCR; TCRdb has only the in-frame clones, and not every one. Its table records 18,000 or so clones. Points on this clone: The CDR3 end is not reached by the read, which stops 3 residues before it; the germline J gene fills it in.

CDR1 is SGHDT and CDR2 is YYEEEE in the germline V gene. V gave up 4 bases and J gave up 3 bases; unmatched junction bases: 2. The CDR3 runs 14 residues. The sample taken for sequencing was blood buffy coat. V and J are TRBV5-6 and TRBJ2-7, with TRBD1 matching over 12 bases. The TCR sequence derives from a woman between 18 and 70 years old with a cervical HPV16 infection that either progressed to CIN3+ or cleared (not recorded which). CDR3 DNA, as far as it was read: TGTGCCAGCAGCCGGGACAGGGGGCTCTACGAG. It encodes CASSRDRGLYE. The CDR3 in full is CASSRDRGLYEQYF.